This entry lists 13 T cell receptor beta chains sequenced from one sample in a study of technical replicates of blood from a handful of donors. The table came from immunoSEQ multiplex PCR; TCRdb's copy has only in-frame clones and leaves some out. The sample shows 75,000 to 90,000 clones, roughly 91% of them seen only once. The sequencing sample was made of T cells isolated from PBMCs. These receptors were collected from a human donor in good health.

The V call is TRBV9, the J call TRBJ2-5, with a weak D call TRBD1 (6 bases). Per germline, CDR1 SGDLS and CDR2 YYNGEE. Between the trimmed V and J ends, which lost 2 bases and 4 bases, there was a span of 9 bases. CDR3 length equals 13 residues. CDR3 DNA: TGTGCCAGCAGCGTCACAGGGCTAGAGACCCAGTACTTC. The encoded protein is CASSVTGLETQYF. The variable domain in full, completed from reference TRBV9 and TRBJ2-5, reads DSGVTQTPKHLITATGQRVTLRCSPRSGDLSVYWYQQSLDQGLQFLIQYYNGEERAKGNILERFSAQQFPDLHSELNLSSLELGDSALYFCASSVTGLETQYFGPGTRLLVL.

The chain has TRBV4-1 and TRBJ2-1; TRBD1 is a possible D gene (5 bases). Trimming cost V 4 bases and J 7 bases, with 14 bases left between them. The CDR3 extends over 14 amino acids. CDR1 is MGHRA, CDR2 YSYEKL, per germline. The CDR3 is CASSLGPGLNEQFF. Written as DNA, the CDR3 is TGCGCCAGCAGCCTTGGGCCAGGGTTGAATGAGCAGTTCTTC.

This clone showed up just once. The CDR3 DNA follows: TGTGCCAGCAGCTTAGAACGGTCAGAGACCCAGTACTTC. Translating gives CASSLERSETQYF. The chain combines TRBV13 with TRBJ2-5; no clear D gene. Trimming removed 1 base at V and 4 bases at J, with 7 bases between. Germline-derived CDR1 and CDR2 are PRHDT and FYEKMQ (reference sequence). The CDR3 is 13 amino acids.

This chain joins TRBV7-9 and TRBJ1-1, with 8 bases lining up with TRBD1. J lost 3 bases, V lost 5 bases, and 8 bases had no gene match. The CDR3 length is 15 residues. Per the germline V gene, CDR1 is SEHNR and CDR2 is FQNEAQ (reference sequence). The DNA of the CDR3 is TGTGCCAGCAGCGTAAGTGGCAGGGGGCACACTGAAGCTTTCTTT. Translation gives CASSVSGRGHTEAFF. The full variable domain, rest sourced from reference TRBV7-9 and TRBJ1-1, is DTGVSQNPRHKITKRGQNVTFRCDPISEHNRLYWYRQTLGQGPEFLTYFQNEAQLEKSRLLSDRFSAERPKGSFSTLEIQRTEQGDSAMYLCASSVSGRGHTEAFFGQGTRLTVV.

This chain uses TRBV27 with TRBJ2-1; 7 positions agree with TRBD1. Germline V lookup: CDR1 MNHEY, CDR2 SMNVEV (reference sequence). This CDR3 has 15 amino acids. With 1 base clipped from V and 5 bases from J, the junction kept 5 bases outside the gene matches. CDR3 protein: CASSLFGQGDNEQFF. CDR3 sequence (DNA): TGTGCCAGCAGTTTATTCGGCCAGGGGGACAATGAGCAGTTCTTC.

CDR3: CASSVAGTVLYEQYF. DNA of the CDR3: TGTGCCAGCAGCGTAGCTGGGACAGTGCTTTACGAGCAGTACTTC. This chain uses TRBV9 with TRBJ2-7; 7 bases agree with TRBD1. The CDR3 is 15 amino acids. Looked up from germline, CDR1 is SGDLS and CDR2 is YYNGEE. V shed 0 bases and J 4 bases; nucleotides not matched to a gene: 7.

The chain recombines TRBV7-9 with TRBJ2-2, with TRBD2 as a possible D gene (5 bases). Germline CDR1 and CDR2: SEHNR and FQNEAQ (reference sequence). CDR3 length: 13 residues. V lost 10 bases and J 3 bases, leaving 12 bases between the germline ends. The CDR3: CANAGDHTGELFF. The CDR3 DNA sequence: TGTGCCAACGCCGGGGATCACACCGGGGAGCTGTTTTTT.

The rearrangement uses TRBV5-4 and TRBJ2-1, with D unclear. Germline V gene lookup returns CDR1 SGHNT and CDR2 YYREEE (reference sequence). The CDR3 is made up of 12 amino acids. V was trimmed by 1 base and J by 5 bases, leaving 4 bases between them. CDR3 loop: CASSLYNNEQFF. CDR3 nucleotide sequence: TGTGCCAGCAGCTTGTACAACAATGAGCAGTTCTTC.

V is TRBV19 and J is TRBJ1-2; TRBD1 matches 9 bases. Germline V gives CDR1 LNHDA, CDR2 SQIVND (reference sequence). The CDR3 runs 14 residues. With V trimmed by 6 bases and J by 1 base, 3 bases remained unmatched. The CDR3: CASSSGQGNYGYTF. The CDR3 DNA sequence: TGTGCCAGTAGCTCGGGACAGGGTAACTATGGCTACACCTTC.

This chain connects TRBV5-4 to TRBJ2-7, with 11 bases matching TRBD1. Per the germline V gene, CDR1 is SGHNT and CDR2 is YYREEE (reference sequence). The CDR3 extends over 15 amino acids. The ends lost 4 bases at V and 4 bases at J; junction bases unmatched: 7. The CDR3 loop reads CASSAGQGALYEQYF. The CDR3 nucleotides read TGTGCCAGCAGCGCCGGACAGGGGGCGCTGTACGAGCAGTACTTC.

The rearrangement uses TRBV27 and TRBJ2-7, with a possible D match to TRBD2 (6 bases). The CDR3 is 17 amino acids. Trimming removed 6 bases from V and 7 bases from J, with 28 bases in between. CDR1 is MNHEY, CDR2 SMNVEV, per germline (reference sequence). CDR3 sequence reads: CASSLRALASKGLEQYF. The CDR3 bases are TGTGCCAGCAGCCTAAGGGCTCTAGCGTCTAAGGGTCTGGAGCAGTACTTC.

The CDR3 DNA reads TGTGCCAGCAGCTTCAGGGGCGACAACTATGGCTACACCTTC. It yields the protein CASSFRGDNYGYTF. V usage is TRBV7-2 and J usage is TRBJ1-2, with D possibly TRBD1 on 6 matching bases. CDR1 and CDR2 (germline): SGHTA, FQGNSA. Deletions cut 3 bases from V and 2 bases from J, with 10 bases between. The CDR3 is 14 residues long.

The chain combines TRBV5-6 with TRBJ2-7; the match to TRBD2 covers 11 bases. The trim removed 4 bases at V and 3 bases at J, leaving 12 bases unmatched. Germline lookup yields CDR1 SGHDT and CDR2 YYEEEE. The CDR3 runs 17 residues. The CDR3 DNA reads as TGTGCCAGCAGCCGTCCGGGACTAGCGGATTTAAGCTACGAGCAGTACTTC. Protein: CASSRPGLADLSYEQYF. The complete variable domain, with remaining parts taken from reference TRBV5-6 and TRBJ2-7, reads DAGVTQSPTHLIKTRGQQVTLRCSPKSGHDTVSWYQQALGQGPQFIFQYYEEEERQRGNFPDRFSGHQFPNYSSELNVNALLLGDSALYLCASSRPGLADLSYEQYFGPGTRLTVT.